Listed below are T cell receptor beta chains from one sample, sequenced in a study of memory CD4+ T cells and cytomegalovirus serostatus. Assay: immunoSEQ multiplex PCR; the TCRdb copy retains only in-frame clones and omits some. The table records around 40,000 clones, 60% to 85% of them present only once. Sequencing used memory CD4+ T cells from blood. These receptors came from an adult in good health and CMV-seronegative. Each CDR3 is given with its conserved first and last residue. The D gene is left open where the match is weak. Some rows have no size entry. The others give once, few or many, or a class for an expanded clone.

CDR3aa,CDR3nt,d_gene,v_gene,abundance,j_gene
CAWSQVDRNTGELFF,TGTGCCTGGAGTCAGGTCGACAGGAACACCGGGGAGCTGTTTTTT,.,TRBV30,.,TRBJ2-2
CASSGQGRDTEAFF,TGTGCCAGCAGCGGACAGGGTAGGGACACTGAAGCTTTCTTT,TRBD1,TRBV2,.,TRBJ1-1
CAWVPDRGTYGYTF,TGTGCCTGGGTACCGGACAGGGGGACCTATGGCTACACCTTC,TRBD1,TRBV30,.,TRBJ1-2
CAWKLTFGQGNTEAFF,TGTGCCTGGAAGTTGACTTTTGGACAGGGGAACACTGAAGCTTTCTTT,TRBD1,TRBV30,.,TRBJ1-1
CASSYWNRDSDWGYTF,TGTGCCAGCAGTTACTGGAACCGGGACAGCGACTGGGGCTACACCTTC,TRBD1,TRBV6-5,.,TRBJ1-2
CASSLGGTVLWAFF,TGTGCCAGCAGCTTAGGTGGGACAGTTCTATGGGCTTTCTTT,TRBD1,TRBV7-9,once,TRBJ1-1
CASSLRDRAGDTQYF,TGTGCCAGCAGCTTAAGGGACAGGGCGGGAGATACGCAGTATTTT,TRBD1,TRBV7-9,.,TRBJ2-3
CAWSPRLAGLNEQFF,TGTGCCTGGAGCCCCAGACTAGCGGGGTTAAATGAGCAGTTCTTC,TRBD2,TRBV30,.,TRBJ2-1
CAWGREENSPLHF,TGTGCCTGGGGCCGGGAAGAGAATTCACCCCTCCACTTT,.,TRBV30,.,TRBJ1-6
CAISEVVTGELFF,TGTGCCATCAGTGAGGTAGTCACCGGGGAGCTGTTTTTT,.,TRBV10-3,.,TRBJ2-2
CASSLGGLNYQPQHF,TGTGCCAGCAGCTTAGGGGGACTGAATTATCAGCCCCAGCATTTT,.,TRBV7-2,.,TRBJ1-5
CASSLTGDHGYTF,TGTGCCAGCAGCCTCACAGGGGACCATGGCTACACCTTC,TRBD1,TRBV6-1,few,TRBJ1-2
CASTRALIGNEQFF,TGTGCCAGCACCCGAGCCCTTATTGGCAATGAGCAGTTCTTC,.,TRBV2,.,TRBJ2-1
CASSGGAGGYTQETQYF,TGCGCCAGCAGCGGGGGAGCGGGGGGCTACACCCAAGAGACCCAGTACTTC,TRBD2,TRBV5-1,.,TRBJ2-5
CASSYPGQETQYF,TGTGCCAGCAGTTACCCAGGACAAGAGACCCAGTACTTC,.,TRBV6-5,once,TRBJ2-5
CAIGTGANSPLHF,TGTGCCATAGGGACAGGGGCAAATTCACCCCTCCACTTT,TRBD1,TRBV6-5,.,TRBJ1-6
CASSSTGGGGQPQHF,TGTGCCAGCAGCTCTACAGGGGGCGGAGGGCAGCCCCAGCATTTT,TRBD1,TRBV7-2,.,TRBJ1-5
CASSPRIGDEQYF,TGTGCCAGCTCACCACGAATCGGGGACGAGCAGTACTTC,.,TRBV18,.,TRBJ2-7
CASSRTVGNQPQHF,TGTGCCAGCAGCCGGACGGTAGGCAATCAGCCCCAGCATTTT,.,TRBV7-6,once,TRBJ1-5
CASSKGGEAFF,TGTGCCAGCAGTAAAGGCGGTGAAGCTTTCTTT,.,TRBV7-6,.,TRBJ1-1
CASSPNGRDNSPLHF,TGTGCCAGCAGCCCCAACGGGAGGGATAATTCACCCCTCCACTTT,.,TRBV7-2,.,TRBJ1-6
CASSPDRNYGYTF,TGTGCCAGCAGCCCCGACAGGAACTATGGCTACACCTTC,.,TRBV7-3,once,TRBJ1-2
CASSFGLAANEQFF,TGTGCCAGCAGCTTCGGACTAGCGGCGAATGAGCAGTTCTTC,TRBD2,TRBV7-9,.,TRBJ2-1
CASSPDRMREQFF,TGTGCCAGCAGTCCCGACAGGATGAGGGAGCAGTTCTTC,.,TRBV6-4,.,TRBJ2-1
CAISDQQGGTYEQYF,TGTGCCATCAGTGATCAACAGGGGGGAACCTACGAGCAGTACTTC,TRBD1,TRBV10-3,.,TRBJ2-7
CASSQDGTINTEAFF,TGTGCCAGCAGCCAAGACGGGACAATTAACACTGAAGCTTTCTTT,.,TRBV4-2,.,TRBJ1-1
CASSLDQEGGTKRRNTIYF,TGTGCCAGCAGCTTAGATCAAGAAGGCGGGACAAAGAGGAGAAACACCATATATTTT,.,TRBV11-2,medium-sized,TRBJ1-3
CASSFRSSTNYGYTF,TGTGCCAGCAGCTTTCGGAGTTCCACTAACTATGGCTACACCTTC,.,TRBV5-6,.,TRBJ1-2
CASSFTQGETQYF,TGTGCCAGCAGCTTTACACAGGGAGAGACCCAGTACTTC,.,TRBV7-3,few,TRBJ2-5
CASSAWEQGRSGELFF,TGTGCCAGCTCAGCATGGGAACAGGGACGGTCCGGGGAGCTGTTTTTT,.,TRBV18,.,TRBJ2-2
CASSPDSMNTEAFF,TGTGCCAGCAGCCCCGACAGCATGAACACTGAAGCTTTCTTT,.,TRBV5-6,.,TRBJ1-1
CASSYSVEETQYF,TGTGCCAGCAGTTACTCGGTTGAAGAGACCCAGTACTTC,.,TRBV6-5,once,TRBJ2-5
CASSLIRGGMETQYF,TGTGCCAGCAGCTTAATTAGGGGGGGCATGGAGACCCAGTACTTC,.,TRBV7-3,.,TRBJ2-5
CASSSLRTGDTEAFF,TGTGCCAGCAGCTCCCTCCGGACAGGGGATACTGAAGCTTTCTTT,TRBD1,TRBV7-2,.,TRBJ1-1
CASSPEFGAGNIQYF,TGCGCCAGCAGCCCAGAATTTGGGGCTGGAAACATTCAGTACTTC,.,TRBV5-1,.,TRBJ2-4
CATSVRDRVNSPLHF,TGTGCCACCAGCGTTAGGGACAGGGTTAATTCACCCCTCCACTTT,TRBD1,TRBV15,.,TRBJ1-6
CASSLVGTGGEKLFF,TGTGCCAGCAGCTTAGTGGGGACAGGGGGTGAAAAACTGTTTTTT,TRBD1,TRBV7-8,.,TRBJ1-4
CASSQTRGRGLRFADYGYTF,TGTGCCAGCAGCCAAACCAGGGGCAGGGGGTTACGGTTTGCGGACTATGGCTACACCTTC,TRBD1,TRBV27,.,TRBJ1-2
CASSYTSGYGYTF,TGTGCCAGCAGTTACACGTCGGGCTATGGCTACACCTTC,.,TRBV6-6,.,TRBJ1-2